This is a list of T cell receptor beta chains from one sample in a study of OX40 agonist ivuxolimab in advanced cancers. Generated by immunoSEQ multiplex PCR, the TCRdb table keeps only in-frame clones and is missing some. This table has 30,000 to 35,000 clones, roughly 80% appearing once. Source: CD4+ or CD8+ T cells sorted from blood, taken in a trial of the OX40 agonist ivuxolimab. The receptors were gathered from an adult with an advanced solid tumor such as melanoma, head and neck, liver or kidney cancer. Each CDR3 is given with its conserved first and last residue. The D gene is left open where the match is weak. A row's size may be missing; if present it is once, few, many or a size class.

length,J,D,size,V,CDR3,DNA
15,TRBJ2-1,.,few,TRBV7-9,CASSLVRDFNNEQFF,TGTGCCAGCAGCTTAGTCCGGGACTTTAACAATGAGCAGTTCTTC
12,TRBJ1-2,TRBD1,.,TRBV10-3,CAITGQGIGYTF,TGTGCCATCACCGGACAGGGTATAGGCTACACCTTC
14,TRBJ2-2,.,.,TRBV6-1,CASSEWNGGGELFF,TGTGCCAGCAGTGAATGGAACGGGGGCGGGGAGCTGTTTTTT
13,TRBJ2-1,TRBD2,.,TRBV10-3,CAGGAPNYNEQFF,TGTGCGGGAGGGGCCCCTAATTACAATGAGCAGTTCTTC
12,TRBJ2-7,.,few,TRBV28,CASSLLWTEQYF,TGTGCCAGCAGTTTATTATGGACCGAGCAGTACTTC
19,TRBJ1-6,.,.,TRBV7-6,CASSLAEGGSSSYNSPLHF,TGTGCCAGCAGCTTAGCGGAGGGGGGCTCGAGCTCCTATAATTCACCCCTCCACTTT
18,TRBJ1-5,TRBD1,.,TRBV4-1,CASSADGQGHNSNQPQHF,TGCGCCAGCAGCGCGGACGGACAGGGCCATAATAGCAATCAGCCCCAGCATTTT
14,TRBJ1-2,.,.,TRBV14,CASSANRVRGGYTF,TGTGCCAGCAGCGCAAACAGGGTTAGGGGTGGCTACACCTTC
17,TRBJ1-1,TRBD1,.,TRBV5-4,CASSPPGTGGGWTEAFF,TGTGCCAGCAGCCCGCCCGGGACAGGGGGAGGGTGGACTGAAGCTTTCTTT
16,TRBJ1-6,TRBD1,.,TRBV5-1,CASSELGGQGNSPLHF,TGCGCCAGCAGTGAGCTCGGCGGACAGGGAAATTCACCCCTCCACTTT
14,TRBJ2-7,.,.,TRBV2,CASSPHFSSYEQYF,TGTGCCAGCAGTCCCCACTTTAGCTCCTACGAGCAGTACTTC
12,TRBJ2-3,.,.,TRBV2,CASSGQTDTQYF,TGTGCCAGCAGTGGACAGACAGATACGCAGTATTTT
13,TRBJ1-1,.,.,TRBV6-1,CASSEGKLPITIF,TGTGCCAGCAGTGAAGGCAAATTACCTATAACGATCTTT
17,TRBJ1-3,.,few,TRBV14,CASSQVAAGAPKSTIYF,TGTGCCAGCAGCCAGGTCGCCGCGGGGGCACCGAAGTCTACCATATATTTT
15,TRBJ1-5,.,.,TRBV7-8,CASRATVLGNQPQHF,TGTGCCAGCAGGGCCACCGTTTTGGGCAATCAGCCCCAGCATTTT
17,TRBJ2-6,TRBD1,.,TRBV13,CASSLARQGAGANVLTF,TGTGCCAGCAGCTTAGCGAGACAGGGGGCTGGGGCCAACGTCCTGACTTTC
13,TRBJ2-1,.,.,TRBV2,CASSELWGNEQFF,TGTGCCAGCAGTGAATTGTGGGGAAATGAGCAGTTCTTC
16,TRBJ2-1,TRBD2,.,TRBV5-1,CASSPWTSGGSSEQFF,TGCGCCAGCAGCCCATGGACTAGCGGGGGGAGTAGTGAGCAGTTCTTC
13,TRBJ1-1,.,.,TRBV11-1,CASSSVFGSEAFF,TGTGCCAGCAGCTCAGTATTCGGGAGCGAAGCTTTCTTT
14,TRBJ2-2,.,.,TRBV5-1,CASDWGFNTGELFF,TGCGCCAGTGATTGGGGGTTCAACACCGGGGAGCTGTTTTTT
15,TRBJ2-2,.,few,TRBV7-9,CASSPLAGNTGELFF,TGTGCCAGCAGCCCCCTAGCAGGGAACACCGGGGAGCTGTTTTTT
17,TRBJ2-1,TRBD2,.,TRBV10-1,CASSEEAGGEAYNEQFF,TGCGCCAGCAGTGAAGAAGCGGGGGGGGAGGCCTACAATGAGCAGTTCTTC
12,TRBJ2-5,TRBD1,once,TRBV6-6,CAGRQGQETQYF,TGTGCCGGCAGACAGGGCCAAGAGACCCAGTACTTC
14,TRBJ1-5,TRBD1,few,TRBV30,CAWEQGKGNQPQHF,TGTGCCTGGGAACAGGGGAAAGGCAATCAGCCCCAGCATTTT
15,TRBJ2-6,TRBD1,.,TRBV6-5,CASKTGGGRANVLTF,TGTGCCAGCAAGACAGGGGGCGGTAGGGCCAACGTCCTGACTTTC
13,TRBJ1-5,.,.,TRBV28,CASSWRGDQPQHF,TGTGCCAGCAGTTGGAGGGGGGATCAGCCCCAGCATTTT
15,TRBJ2-3,TRBD2,.,TRBV6-5,CATSGASGDMDTQYF,TGTGCCACCTCGGGGGCTAGCGGGGATATGGATACGCAGTATTTT
14,TRBJ1-5,.,.,TRBV5-1,CASSLGAGYQPQHF,TGCGCCAGCAGCTTGGGAGCAGGCTATCAGCCCCAGCATTTT
16,TRBJ2-7,TRBD2,.,TRBV4-1,CASSHLAGGEHYEQYF,TGCGCCAGCAGCCACCTAGCGGGGGGCGAACACTACGAGCAGTACTTC
14,TRBJ2-2,TRBD1,.,TRBV7-8,CASSSRTGRGELFF,TGTGCCAGCAGCTCACGGACAGGGCGAGGGGAGCTGTTTTTT
14,TRBJ1-4,TRBD1,.,TRBV5-1,CASSMGQINEKLFF,TGCGCCAGCAGCATGGGACAGATTAATGAAAAACTGTTTTTT
14,TRBJ2-7,.,.,TRBV5-6,CASSFNTNSYEQYF,TGTGCCAGCAGCTTTAATACTAACTCCTACGAGCAGTACTTC
15,TRBJ1-1,.,.,TRBV7-2,CASSLGLGRGTEAFF,TGTGCCAGCAGCTTAGGTCTTGGCAGGGGCACTGAAGCTTTCTTT
14,TRBJ2-5,TRBD2,.,TRBV5-6,CASSSGTRGETQYF,TGTGCCAGCAGCTCCGGGACTAGGGGAGAGACCCAGTACTTC